This T cell receptor (beta chain) appears in the sequencing data of a study of T cells after yellow fever vaccination. Study overall: Low-cell-number fractions underwent preparation using SMART-Seq v4 Ultra Low Input.

The CDR3 is 13 amino acids. V was clipped by 7 bases and J by 3 bases, with 11 bases between them. Germline V gene data show CDR1 as SGHRS and CDR2 as YFSETQ. Overall study findings and caveats: Abundant clonotypes from the bulk population could get into FACS-sorted repertoires as contaminants. The booster response re-showed most primary clones: approximately 95% CD4, approximately 86% CD8.

TCRdb passed the 5' RACE reads through MiXCR, listing each CDR3 protein once. Of more than 450,000 distinct CDR3 sequences listed, just over 20% are singletons. Worth noting for this clonotype: Its antigen is undetermined.

The origin of this receptor is a young man who received the YFV17D yellow fever vaccine. The source material was PBMCs, sampled roughly 20 days after the first yellow fever vaccination. The chain is built from TRBV5-1 and TRBJ2-1; D unclear. CDR3 DNA sequence: TGCGCCAGCGGGTCGGGCGACTACAATGAGCAGTTCTTC. This sequence encodes CASGSGDYNEQFF. The entire variable domain, with the rest obtained from reference TRBV5-1 and TRBJ2-1, is as follows: KAGVTQTPRYLIKTRGQQVTLSCSPISGHRSVSWYQQTPGQGLQFLFEYFSETQRNKGNFPGRFSGRQFSNSRSEMNVSTLELGDSALYLCASGSGDYNEQFFGPGTRLTVL.